This is a list of T cell receptor beta chains from one sample in a study of T cells in localized non-small cell lung cancer. Sequencing was performed with immunoSEQ multiplex PCR; in TCRdb, only in-frame clones are kept and a portion is missing. The profile shows around 130,000 clones, around 89% of them singletons. Sample: peripheral blood, taken before any cancer treatment. These TCRs come from a female donor at least 60 years old with stage I lung adenocarcinoma. CDR3s leave out the opening cysteine and the closing phenylalanine or tryptophan. Fields, in order: V gene, clone size, J gene, CDR3 protein. Size tells how often a clone was seen (once, few, many) or the class of an expanded clone, and some rows leave it out.

TRBV7-7	.	TRBJ2-5	ASSISGGQGQTQY
TRBV11-3	.	TRBJ2-1	ASSPTGLAGGEQF
TRBV19	.	TRBJ2-1	ASSIGGIAGGLYNEQF
TRBV15	.	TRBJ2-2	ATSETGTENTGELF
TRBV6-6	once	TRBJ2-7	ASSDRTSSYEQY
TRBV4-1	.	TRBJ2-1	ASRERLAGSYNEQF
TRBV10-2	.	TRBJ1-1	ASSESGRTEAF
TRBV5-8	.	TRBJ2-5	ASSAGQGFETQY
TRBV30	.	TRBJ2-4	AWKDHLAKNIQY
TRBV19	.	TRBJ2-2	ASSINMWGQGVHTGELF
TRBV27	.	TRBJ1-2	ASSFGNYGYT
TRBV7-2	.	TRBJ1-4	ASSTWTGSGEKLF
TRBV7-2	.	TRBJ2-3	ASSLTLLGTDTQY
TRBV11-2	.	TRBJ2-1	ASSLDSVNEQF
TRBV4-2	.	TRBJ1-5	ASSQDLEGGYQPQH
TRBV30	.	TRBJ1-5	AWSAIQGVNQPQH
TRBV27	.	TRBJ2-3	ASSLAGSSTDTQY
TRBV28	.	TRBJ2-3	ASSPTDTQY
TRBV10-3	few	TRBJ1-4	AISEGPGRGEKLF
TRBV6-1	.	TRBJ1-2	ASSEGSNYGYT
TRBV5-1	once	TRBJ2-3	ASSLQGITDTQY
TRBV7-9	.	TRBJ2-1	ASSWTRDEQF
TRBV11-2	.	TRBJ2-3	ASSKLTSGSDTQY
TRBV7-9	.	TRBJ1-2	ASSHRDRGYT
TRBV7-8	.	TRBJ1-2	ASSLVGNYGYT
TRBV7-3	.	TRBJ2-1	ASSLSSAAYNEQF
TRBV6-5	.	TRBJ1-1	ASSYSRGLNTEAF
TRBV5-1	.	TRBJ2-7	ASSLVASGTYEQY
TRBV9	.	TRBJ2-2	ASSTGFTGELF
TRBV6-5	.	TRBJ2-1	ASSYRRLTGEQF
TRBV11-2	.	TRBJ1-1	ASSFGEAEAF
TRBV7-9	once	TRBJ1-2	ASSLTGGGYT
TRBV10-1	.	TRBJ2-3	ATRGADPTDTQY
TRBV2	.	TRBJ1-3	ASSEAVRGVNTIY
TRBV5-1	.	TRBJ2-2	ASSLDVQPTGELF
TRBV6-5	.	TRBJ2-3	ASSYFPSGSTDTQY
TRBV28	once	TRBJ2-1	ASRGQFSYNEQF
TRBV28	.	TRBJ1-2	ASSSWDRGRGDYGYT
TRBV11-2	.	TRBJ2-5	ASSSAAVIGARGETQY
TRBV28	once	TRBJ1-5	ASRGTNQPQH
TRBV29-1	.	TRBJ2-2	SVDRGPANTGELF
TRBV28	once	TRBJ2-7	ASTPPQPRGEQY
TRBV7-9	.	TRBJ1-2	ASSSLYGYT
TRBV30	.	TRBJ1-4	AWSVGVRGEKLF
TRBV9	.	TRBJ2-3	ASSADGIAQY
TRBV5-8	.	TRBJ1-5	ASSSGSWRTVNQPQH
TRBV19	once	TRBJ2-5	ASSPGSGGETQY
TRBV5-1	.	TRBJ2-7	ASSLAGVNYEQY
TRBV6-1	few	TRBJ2-2	ASSENSAGVNTGELF
TRBV1	.	TRBJ1-5	TSSHLPLVAGRGNQPQH
TRBV7-9	.	TRBJ1-5	ASSLIREKYSNQPQH
TRBV7-6	.	TRBJ1-5	ASSLDGSVGSNQPQH
TRBV10-3	.	TRBJ1-4	AISANSHLNEKLF
TRBV6-6	.	TRBJ1-1	ASSYLGPMNTEAF
TRBV25-1	.	TRBJ1-1	ASKENTEAF
TRBV7-9	.	TRBJ2-3	ASSLDLGASVSTDTQY
TRBV21-1	.	TRBJ2-7	ASSTEQERPYEQY